The entry below describes one TCR beta chain. As handled by the study authors: The authors estimated nucleated cell counts from reference gene primer amplification. The protocol was immunoSEQ multiplex PCR, while the TCRdb copy is restricted to in-frame clones and leaves out a portion. The DNA was the basis for D and trimming; V, J and clone size are from that table. The table includes roughly 250,000 clones, approximately 89% detected once. Participant age was about 18 to 95 years, and participants resided in roughly 25 US areas. Assignment of participants to cohorts was predicated upon participant-reported clinical history. The CDR3 is 14 amino acids. Germline values: CDR1 PRHDT, CDR2 FYEKMQ (reference sequence). Germline trimming cut 4 bases from V and 3 bases from J; bases unmatched to any gene: 6. This entry is derived from a study of blood T cell repertoires in COVID-19. The overall study: PBMCs, B-cell-depleted T cells, or T cells provided the cDNA or gDNA that made up the material.

Sequenced: PBMCs or T cells enriched from blood (not recorded which). The chain combines TRBV13 with TRBJ2-7, with 7 bases identical to TRBD2. This TCR was sampled from a woman in her forties with acute COVID-19. CDR3 DNA sequence: TGTGCCAGCAGCTCGACTAGCACTCTCTACGAGCAGTACTTC. Its translation is CASSSTSTLYEQYF.